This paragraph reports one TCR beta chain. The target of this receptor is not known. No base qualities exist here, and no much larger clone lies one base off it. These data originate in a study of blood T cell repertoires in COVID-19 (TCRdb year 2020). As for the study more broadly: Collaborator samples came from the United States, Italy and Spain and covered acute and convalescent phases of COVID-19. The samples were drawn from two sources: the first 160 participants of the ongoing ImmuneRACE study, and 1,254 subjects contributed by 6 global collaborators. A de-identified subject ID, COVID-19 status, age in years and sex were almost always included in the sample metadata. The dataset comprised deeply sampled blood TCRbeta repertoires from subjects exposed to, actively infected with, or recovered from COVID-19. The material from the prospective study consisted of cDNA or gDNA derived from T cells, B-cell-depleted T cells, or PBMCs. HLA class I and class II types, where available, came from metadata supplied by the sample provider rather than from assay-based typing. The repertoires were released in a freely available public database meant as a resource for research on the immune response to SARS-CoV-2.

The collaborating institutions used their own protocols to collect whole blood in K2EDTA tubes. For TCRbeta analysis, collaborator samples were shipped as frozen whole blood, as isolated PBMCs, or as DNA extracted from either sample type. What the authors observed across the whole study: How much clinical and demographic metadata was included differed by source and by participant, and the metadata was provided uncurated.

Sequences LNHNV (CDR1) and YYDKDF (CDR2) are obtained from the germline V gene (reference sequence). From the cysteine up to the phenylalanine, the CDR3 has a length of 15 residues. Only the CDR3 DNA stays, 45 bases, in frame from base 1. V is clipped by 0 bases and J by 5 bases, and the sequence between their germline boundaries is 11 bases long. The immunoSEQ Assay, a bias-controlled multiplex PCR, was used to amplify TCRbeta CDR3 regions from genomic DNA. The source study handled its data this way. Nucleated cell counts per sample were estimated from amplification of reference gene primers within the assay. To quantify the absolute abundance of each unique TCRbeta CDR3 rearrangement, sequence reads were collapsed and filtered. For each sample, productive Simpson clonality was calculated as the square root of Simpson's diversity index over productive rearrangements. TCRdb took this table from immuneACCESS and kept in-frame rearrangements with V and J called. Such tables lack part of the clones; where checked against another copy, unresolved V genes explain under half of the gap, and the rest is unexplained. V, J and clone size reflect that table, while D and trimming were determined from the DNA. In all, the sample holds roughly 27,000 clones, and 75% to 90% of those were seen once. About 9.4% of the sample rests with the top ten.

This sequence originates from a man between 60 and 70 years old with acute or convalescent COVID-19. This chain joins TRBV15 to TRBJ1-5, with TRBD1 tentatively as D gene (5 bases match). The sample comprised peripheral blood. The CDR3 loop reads CATSRDRGRHQPQHF. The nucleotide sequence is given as TGTGCCACCAGCAGAGATCGGGGGAGGCATCAGCCCCAGCATTTT. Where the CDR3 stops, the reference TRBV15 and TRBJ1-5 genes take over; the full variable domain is DAMVIQNPRYQVTQFGKPVTLSCSQTLNHNVMYWYQQKSSQAPKLLFHYYDKDFNNEADTPDNFQSRRPNTSFCFLDIRSPGLGDTAMYLCATSRDRGRHQPQHFGDGTRLSIL.